This T cell receptor (beta chain) was recovered during a study of T cell responses to AZD1222 COVID-19 vaccine. Whole-study context: Pooled samples include second doses given at about 4 or 12 weeks.

As for this clone: What it binds is unknown.

The germline gives CDR1 MGHDK, CDR2 SYGVNS. The CDR3 covers 15 residues. Trimming shortened V by 3 bases and J by 7 bases, and 16 bases separated the two germline ends. Findings of the study overall: Reportedly, close to half of spike-specific TCRs are directed against unmutated variant regions. Along spike, vaccine-associated CD4 TCRs were found throughout, with dominance at 160-218 and 743-854.

Only in-frame clones appear in the TCRdb table, and some are missing; sequencing was by immunoSEQ multiplex PCR. The table lists some 130,000 clones, 84% of them singletons, with approximately 4% in the top ten. The TCR originated in an adult in good health. This chain uses TRBV25-1 with TRBJ1-5; the D is unclear. Sequenced material: peripheral blood, taken on day 0 of AZD1222 vaccination. The CDR3 DNA sequence: TGTGCCAGCAGTGACTCGTCTGGGCTGGGGCAGCCCCAGCATTTT. This sequence encodes CASSDSSGLGQPQHF.